Shown below are 16 T cell receptor beta chains from a single sample sequenced in a study of blood T cell repertoires in COVID-19. Libraries were prepared by immunoSEQ multiplex PCR; TCRdb keeps only in-frame clonotypes and omits some of them. The table records roughly 120,000 clones, roughly 70% of them present only once. Sample: peripheral blood. The receptor set was obtained from a human donor with acute or convalescent COVID-19. The donor label of this sample is uncertain.

The J gene is TRBJ1-1, the V gene TRBV6-4; D may be TRBD1 (5 bases). V lost 7 bases and J 5 bases, leaving 8 bases between the germline ends. Germline CDR1 reads MRHNA; CDR2 reads SNTAGT. CDR3 length: 11 residues. CDR3 sequence reads: CASTGRTEAFF. The CDR3 bases are TGTGCCAGCACAGGGCGGACTGAAGCTTTCTTT.

The chain recombines TRBV20-1 with TRBJ2-1; D possibly corresponds to TRBD1 (6 bases). V was pared by 3 bases and J by 4 bases, with 7 bases between. The V gene's germline CDR1 is DFQATT and CDR2 SNEGSKA (reference sequence). The CDR3 sequence is 12 residues long. The CDR3 protein is CSASTGYNEQFF. Here the CDR3 DNA reads TGCAGTGCTAGTACAGGGTACAATGAGCAGTTCTTC.

This clone was recorded a few times. This chain links TRBV12-3 or TRBV12-4 with TRBJ1-2; D possibly corresponds to TRBD1 (6 bases). Between the trimmed V and J ends, which lost 3 bases and 7 bases, there was a span of 6 bases. There are 11 residues in the CDR3. CDR3 nucleotides: TGTGCCAGCAGTTTGGGGGCTGGCTACACCTTC. Its translation: CASSLGAGYTF.

This clone was found a few times. This chain links TRBV10-3 with TRBJ1-1; TRBD1 matches at 8 bases. V was pared by 6 bases and J by 5 bases, with 5 bases of the junction left unmatched. Germline V lookup: CDR1 ENHRY, CDR2 SYGVKD. The CDR3 is made up of 13 amino acids. CDR3 sequence: CAIRDREGTEAFF. The CDR3 DNA is TGTGCCATCAGGGACAGGGAGGGGACTGAAGCTTTCTTT.

This clone occurred once. The chain is built from TRBV7-9 and TRBJ2-7; the match to TRBD1 covers 8 bases. The V segment lost 6 bases and the J segment 2 bases; nucleotides outside the gene matches: 9. The CDR3 is made up of 15 amino acids. Germline CDR1 and CDR2: SEHNR and FQNEAQ (reference sequence). The CDR3, as DNA: TGTGCCAGCAGACATCAGGGGGCGAAGACCTACGAGCAGTACTTC. Protein product: CASRHQGAKTYEQYF.

This clone appeared once. The chain links TRBV27 to TRBJ1-5, with 8 positions matching TRBD1. V was pared by 1 base and J by 3 bases, with 8 bases of the junction left unmatched. CDR1 and CDR2 (germline): MNHEY, SMNVEV (reference sequence). This CDR3 is 17 amino acids long. Written as DNA, the CDR3 is TGTGCCAGCAGTTTATACGGGAGACAGGGGTTCAATCAGCCCCAGCATTTT. As protein: CASSLYGRQGFNQPQHF.

This clone was counted only a few times. The CDR3 here is CSARGQGSNQPQHF. The CDR3 DNA sequence: TGCAGTGCTCGTGGACAGGGTAGCAATCAGCCCCAGCATTTT. This chain links TRBV20-1 with TRBJ1-5, with 8 nucleotides matching TRBD1. The V gene's germline CDR1 is DFQATT and CDR2 SNEGSKA (reference sequence). The CDR3 is 14 amino acids. With V trimmed by 5 bases and J by 0 bases, 3 bases remained unmatched.

The J gene is TRBJ1-6, the V gene TRBV4-2; the D gene is possibly TRBD1 (5 bases). Per germline, CDR1 LGHNA and CDR2 YNFKEQ. The V and J ends lost 6 bases and 5 bases respectively, with 17 bases between them. The CDR3 runs 16 residues. CDR3 DNA: TGTGCCAGCAGGCCGAATGACGGGGGTGATAATTCACCCCTCCACTTT. Residues: CASRPNDGGDNSPLHF.

The chain uses TRBV6-5 and TRBJ1-2; possible D gene TRBD1, 6 bases. Germline V gives CDR1 MNHEY, CDR2 SVGAGI. The V and J ends lost 9 bases and 4 bases respectively, with 21 bases between them. The CDR3 spans 15 residues. The DNA for the CDR3 is TGTGCCAGTACACAAGACAGGATACTTACCTATGGCTACACCTTC. Protein sequence: CASTQDRILTYGYTF.

The J gene is TRBJ1-2, the V gene TRBV9; 10 bases line up with TRBD1. This CDR3 spans 15 amino acids. CDR1 and CDR2 (germline): SGDLS, YYNGEE. V lost 4 bases, J lost 4 bases, and 7 bases stayed unmatched. The CDR3 DNA follows: TGTGCCAGCAGCTCGGGACAGGGGTCTGTCTATGGCTACACCTTC. This gives the protein CASSSGQGSVYGYTF.

This clone was counted only a few times. V and J are TRBV11-3 and TRBJ1-1, with 7 bases matching TRBD1. V shed 2 bases and J 7 bases; nucleotides not matched to a gene: 4. The CDR3 contains 13 residues. Germline values: CDR1 SGHNT, CDR2 YENEEA. The CDR3 DNA sequence: TGTGCCAGCAGCTTACGAAGGGGGCTTGAAGCTTTCTTT. This encodes CASSLRRGLEAFF.

This rearrangement joins TRBV27 to TRBJ2-3, with a possible D match to TRBD2 (6 bases). In germline, CDR1 is MNHEY, CDR2 SMNVEV (reference sequence). The V and J ends lost 6 bases and 4 bases respectively, with 14 bases between them. The CDR3 sequence is 14 residues long. In DNA form, the CDR3 reads TGTGCCAGCAGCCGCCAGACTAGTGCAGATACGCAGTATTTT. Amino acids: CASSRQTSADTQYF.

This clone was counted between two and nine times. The V gene is TRBV4-1, the J gene TRBJ2-1; D call uncertain. Trimming pared 2 bases from V and 3 bases from J, leaving 14 bases between. Germline V gives CDR1 MGHRA, CDR2 YSYEKL. The CDR3 is 16 amino acids. The CDR3 DNA reads TGCGCCAGCAGCCAAATCGACATGGTTGTCTACAATGAGCAGTTCTTC. It encodes CASSQIDMVVYNEQFF.

V gene TRBV29-1 combines with J gene TRBJ1-1; D may be TRBD1 (5 bases). CDR1 SQVTM and CDR2 ANQGSEA come from the germline V gene. Trimming pared 4 bases from V and 1 base from J, leaving 13 bases between. There are 14 residues in the CDR3. CDR3 sequence: CSVVQGWRNTEAFF. The CDR3 region has the DNA TGCAGCGTTGTCCAGGGTTGGCGGAACACTGAAGCTTTCTTT.

This clone was counted a few times. The DNA of the CDR3 is TGTGCCAGCAGGCCGGGACAGGGGGCTTGGGAGACCCAGTACTTC. Amino acids: CASRPGQGAWETQYF. This chain uses TRBV6-5 with TRBJ2-5; 12 nucleotides match TRBD1. The CDR3 length is 15 residues. V lost 6 bases, J lost 5 bases, and 7 bases stayed unmatched. Germline V gene sequence: CDR1 MNHEY, CDR2 SVGAGI.

The chain carries TRBV5-1 and TRBJ2-2, with 8 bases that match TRBD1. The CDR3 consists of 15 residues. Germline values: CDR1 SGHRS, CDR2 YFSETQ. V gave up 1 base and J gave up 4 bases; unmatched junction bases: 3. The CDR3 DNA reads as TGCGCCAGCAGCTTGATACAGGGGGTCACCGGGGAGCTGTTTTTT. Amino acid sequence: CASSLIQGVTGELFF.